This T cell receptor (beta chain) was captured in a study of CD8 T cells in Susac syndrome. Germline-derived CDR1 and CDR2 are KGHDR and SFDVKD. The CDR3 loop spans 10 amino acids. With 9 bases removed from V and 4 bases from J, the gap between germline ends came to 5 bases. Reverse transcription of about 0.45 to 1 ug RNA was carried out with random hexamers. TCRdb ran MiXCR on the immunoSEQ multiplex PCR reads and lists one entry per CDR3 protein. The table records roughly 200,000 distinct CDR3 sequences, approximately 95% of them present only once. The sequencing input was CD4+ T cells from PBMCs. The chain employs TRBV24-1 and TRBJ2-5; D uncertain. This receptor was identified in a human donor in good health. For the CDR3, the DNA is TGTGCCACCCCCTTAGAGACCCAGTACTTC. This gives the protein CATPLETQYF.